The sequence of this T cell receptor (beta chain) was determined in a study of human T cells and chemical hapten exposure. Noted time point: patch test 2, 6 weeks after DPC sensitization. Treatment meaning: therapeutic diphenylcyclopropenone sensitization with weekly scalp DPC. Alopecia patients between 18 and 70 years old and suitable for DPC were used as donors. The table lists this clonotype with many counts. Unique molecular identifiers were attached to individual cDNA molecules during library preparation. TCRdb reprocessed the RACE reads via MiXCR and lists one record per CDR3 protein. The profile shows about 400,000 distinct CDR3 sequences, about 6% of them singletons. Sequencing was performed on whole blood, taken in connection with sensitization to the hapten diphenylcyclopropenone (DPC). This clonotype was sampled from a woman under 30 with alopecia areata. Some clones in this sample may be carry-over from other donors' samples.

The chain's CDR3 is CSAGGTTYNEQFF. CDR3 nucleotides: TGCAGTGCGGGCGGAACAACCTACAATGAGCAGTTCTTC. J is TRBJ2-1 and V is TRBV20-1, with no clear D. Germline V gives CDR1 DFQATT, CDR2 SNEGSKA (reference sequence). Trimming took off 6 bases at V and 2 bases at J, with 11 bases between the two ends. The CDR3 sequence is 13 residues long.